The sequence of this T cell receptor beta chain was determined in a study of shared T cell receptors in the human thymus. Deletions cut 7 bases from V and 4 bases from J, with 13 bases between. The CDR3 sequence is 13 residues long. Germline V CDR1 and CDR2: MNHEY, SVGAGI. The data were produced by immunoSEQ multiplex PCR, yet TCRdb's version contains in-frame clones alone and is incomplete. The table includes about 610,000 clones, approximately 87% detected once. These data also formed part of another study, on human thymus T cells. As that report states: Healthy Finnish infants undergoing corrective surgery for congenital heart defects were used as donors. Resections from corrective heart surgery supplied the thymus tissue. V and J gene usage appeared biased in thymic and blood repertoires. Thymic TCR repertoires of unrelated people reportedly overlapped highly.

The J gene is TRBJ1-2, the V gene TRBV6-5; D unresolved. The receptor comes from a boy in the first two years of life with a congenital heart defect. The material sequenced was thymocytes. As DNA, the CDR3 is TGTGCCAGCACCGAAGCCGGGTTCTATGGCTACACCTTC. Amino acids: CASTEAGFYGYTF.